The following is a T cell receptor (beta chain) sequence with its context. Its cognate antigen is unknown. The data were obtained in a study of OX40 agonist ivuxolimab in advanced cancers. Turning to the study itself: Patients treated during dose escalation were battling hepatocellular carcinoma, melanoma, renal cell or head and neck cancer.

Germline V gives CDR1 SGHRS, CDR2 YFSETQ. This CDR3 has 16 amino acids. The V gene lost 2 bases and the J gene lost 3 bases, with 17 bases spanning the gap. Some clones are missing from TCRdb's copy, which holds only in-frame ones; the method was immunoSEQ multiplex PCR. The sample lists some 61,000 clones; approximately 87% were seen once. Study results and limitations: The study observed clonal expansion of CD4+ and CD8+ blood T cells by week 6 at 0.1 to 3.0 mg/kg. Near-lowest levels of clonal expansion characterized partial responders at 0.1-3.0 mg/kg.

The sequence was collected from an adult with an advanced solid tumor such as melanoma, head and neck, liver or kidney cancer. This sample comprised CD4+ or CD8+ T cells sorted from blood, obtained in a trial of the OX40 agonist ivuxolimab. The V gene is TRBV5-1, the J gene TRBJ1-1, with a weak D call TRBD1 (6 bases). The CDR3 DNA sequence: TGCGCCAGCAGCTTAGACCCAGGGGTTTTGTACACTGAAGCTTTCTTT. Translation: CASSLDPGVLYTEAFF.